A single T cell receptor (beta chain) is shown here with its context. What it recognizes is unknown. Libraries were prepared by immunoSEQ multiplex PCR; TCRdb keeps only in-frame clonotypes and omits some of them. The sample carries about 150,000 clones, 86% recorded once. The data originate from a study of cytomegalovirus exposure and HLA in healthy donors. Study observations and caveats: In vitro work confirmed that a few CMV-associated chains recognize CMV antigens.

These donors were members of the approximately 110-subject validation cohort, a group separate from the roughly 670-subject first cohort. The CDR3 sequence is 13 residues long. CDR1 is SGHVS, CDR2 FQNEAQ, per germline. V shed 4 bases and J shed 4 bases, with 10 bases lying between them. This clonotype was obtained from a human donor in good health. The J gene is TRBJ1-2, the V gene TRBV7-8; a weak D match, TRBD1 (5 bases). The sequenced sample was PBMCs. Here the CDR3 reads CASSYNGAYGYTF. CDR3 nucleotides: TGTGCCAGCAGCTACAATGGGGCCTATGGCTACACCTTC. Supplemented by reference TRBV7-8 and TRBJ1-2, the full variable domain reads GAGVSQSPRYKVAKRGQDVALRCDPISGHVSLFWYQQALGQGPEFLTYFQNEAQLDKSGLPSDRFFAERPEGSVSTLKIQRTQQEDSAVYLCASSYNGAYGYTFGSGTRLTVV.